A few counts support the clone carrying this TCR beta chain. Antigen: not known. V lost 4 bases, J lost 4 bases, and 5 bases stayed unmatched. The CDR3 length is 15 residues. From germline, CDR1 is MNHNS and CDR2 SASEGT. TCRdb fed the RT-PCR reads into MiXCR, producing one record per CDR3 protein. The repertoire holds hundreds of thousands of distinct CDR3 sequences, with 25% as singletons. The data belong to a study of response to subunit inactivated influenza vaccine. Regarding the study as a whole: It was the authors' suggestion that each seasonal influenza vaccination recruits few new T cells.

The source is a man between 45 and 60 years old who received an inactivated influenza vaccine. Sequenced here: CD4+ T cells sorted from PBMCs, sampled 5 days after vaccination. The chain uses TRBV6-1 and TRBJ2-2; TRBD1 matches at 8 bases. Here the CDR3 DNA reads TGTGCCAGCAGTGTAGACAGGGGATCCACCGGGGAGCTGTTTTTT. Encoded protein: CASSVDRGSTGELFF.